The rows below give T cell receptor beta chains drawn from one sample of a study of Graves' ophthalmopathy and Graves' hyperthyroidism. MiXCR was run by TCRdb on the multiplex PCR reads, yielding one entry per CDR3 protein. Seen here are hundreds of thousands of distinct CDR3 sequences, approximately 21% observed once, and the top ten hold around 3%. Sequencing was carried out using peripheral blood. The receptors originated from a woman under 30 with stable Graves' hyperthyroidism. The CDR3 runs from the conserved cysteine through the conserved F or W. Each record gives: D gene, clone size, J gene, V gene, CDR3 DNA, CDR3 protein. The D gene is left open where the match is weak. A row's size may be missing; if present it is once, few, many or a size class.

>-|many|TRBJ2-7|TRBV11-1
TGTGCGAGCGGACCAACCATTTACGAGCAGTACTTC
CASGPTIYEQYF
>-|-|TRBJ2-7|TRBV7-3
TGTGCCAGCAGCCCCGGCCCAGAGGGGACCCACGAGCAGTACTTC
CASSPGPEGTHEQYF
>-|many|TRBJ2-7|TRBV28
TGTGCCAGCAGCATAGACGGGGGCCAGAACTACGAGCAGTACTTC
CASSIDGGQNYEQYF
>-|few|TRBJ2-5|TRBV5-5
TGTGCCAGCAGCCGTACCGGACAGAGACAAGAGACCCAGTACTTC
CASSRTGQRQETQYF
>TRBD2|many|TRBJ2-5|TRBV7-2
TGTGCCAGCAACCAACCTAGCGGGAGGGATGAGACCCAGTACTTC
CASNQPSGRDETQYF
>-|-|TRBJ2-6|TRBV6-5
TGTGCCAGCAGTTACTCCCGTGCTTCTGGGGCCAACGTCCTGACTTTC
CASSYSRASGANVLTF
>TRBD1|many|TRBJ1-2|TRBV28
TGTGCCATACAGGGGGTAGGCGGCTACACCTTC
CAIQGVGGYTF
>-|many|TRBJ1-2|TRBV7-2
TGTGCCAGCAGCTTAATCATAAAGGGGTATGGCTACACCTTC
CASSLIIKGYGYTF
>TRBD2|many|TRBJ2-7|TRBV20-1
TGCAGTGCTAGATGGTTAGCGGGGGATTACGAGCAGTACTTC
CSARWLAGDYEQYF
>-|few|TRBJ2-5|TRBV12-3/TRBV12-4
TGTGCCAGCAGTTTCGGTTCAGGGGCAGGGGAGACCCAGTACTTC
CASSFGSGAGETQYF
>-|many|TRBJ2-7|TRBV13
TGTGCCAGCAGCCCCCCGTGGGGCCTTCCCTACGAGCAGTACTTC
CASSPPWGLPYEQYF
>-|many|TRBJ1-5|TRBV24-1
TGTGCCACCAGTGATCTCACAGGGAACCAGCCCCAGCATTTT
CATSDLTGNQPQHF
>-|-|TRBJ1-1|TRBV12-3/TRBV12-4
TGTGCCAGCAGGGGACGGTCTGAAGCTTTCTTT
CASRGRSEAFF
>TRBD1|-|TRBJ1-1|TRBV5-1
TGCGCCAGCAACCCGGGACAGGGGGCTTTCGCTGAAGCTTTCTTT
CASNPGQGAFAEAFF
>TRBD2|-|TRBJ2-7|TRBV11-2
TGTGCCAGCAGCTTAGTATCCCCTACTAGCGGGAGGTCAGAGCAGTACTTC
CASSLVSPTSGRSEQYF
>TRBD1|many|TRBJ1-5|TRBV29-1
TGCAGCGTTAGGGTGGGACAGCTTGGGAGAGAGGATCAGCCCCAGCATTTT
CSVRVGQLGREDQPQHF
>-|many|TRBJ2-7|TRBV5-1
TGCGCCAGCAGGTTGAACTACGAGCAGTACTTC
CASRLNYEQYF
>TRBD2|many|TRBJ2-7|TRBV30
TGTGCCTGGAGTGTACCCCAGCGGGAGGCCTACGAGCAGTACTTC
CAWSVPQREAYEQYF
>-|-|TRBJ2-2|TRBV6-1
TGTGCCAGCAGTGTCGGTGTTGACACCGGGGAGCTGTTTTTT
CASSVGVDTGELFF
>TRBD1|many|TRBJ2-7|TRBV7-8
TGTGCCAGCAGCCACCTCCGGGCAGGGGGCCGCCACGAGCAGTACTTC
CASSHLRAGGRHEQYF
>TRBD1|-|TRBJ1-6|TRBV30
TGTGCCTGGAGTGCGCGGACAGGGTGGAATTCACCCCTCCACTTT
CAWSARTGWNSPLHF
>-|many|TRBJ1-2|TRBV30
TGTGCCTGGAGCTTCCCCGGGAGGCACTATGGCTACACCTTC
CAWSFPGRHYGYTF
>-|many|TRBJ1-2|TRBV27
TGTGCCAGCAGCCATGCTATACAGGGCGGTCATGGCTACACCTTC
CASSHAIQGGHGYTF
>TRBD2|many|TRBJ2-5|TRBV6-2/TRBV6-3
TGTACTACGTCTAGCGGGATCCTACAAGAGACCCAGTACTTC
CTTSSGILQETQYF
>TRBD1|many|TRBJ2-5|TRBV6-5
TGTGCCAGCAACAGGGACAGGGCCCAAGAGACCCAGTACTTC
CASNRDRAQETQYF
>-|-|TRBJ1-5|TRBV2
TGTGCCAGCAGTGATGGGTACGGCAGCACGAGCAATCAGCCCCAGCATTTT
CASSDGYGSTSNQPQHF
>TRBD2|-|TRBJ2-5|TRBV27
TGTGCCAGCAGTTTAGGCACTAGCGGGGGGGAGACCCAGTACTTC
CASSLGTSGGETQYF
>-|many|TRBJ1-2|TRBV29-1
TGCAGCGTTGTTAGCAACTATGGCTACACCTTC
CSVVSNYGYTF
>TRBD1|-|TRBJ2-5|TRBV20-1
TGCAGTGCGGGGGGGACAGGGGTAATTTCGGAAGAGACCCAGTACTTC
CSAGGTGVISEETQYF
>-|many|TRBJ2-7|TRBV6-1
TGTGCCAGCACCCTAGGACCGGGTCGATACGAGCAGTACTTC
CASTLGPGRYEQYF
>TRBD2|-|TRBJ2-7|TRBV30
TGTGCCTGGAGTCCTCTAGCGGCCCCCTACGAGCAGTACTTC
CAWSPLAAPYEQYF
>-|many|TRBJ2-7|TRBV6-2/TRBV6-3
TGTGCCAGCAAGGGCCGTCTCGGCGAGCAGTACTTC
CASKGRLGEQYF
>TRBD2|many|TRBJ2-7|TRBV12-5
TGTGCTCGAGGGAAGACTAGCGGGATCTACGAGCAGTACTTC
CARGKTSGIYEQYF
>TRBD1|many|TRBJ2-7|TRBV18
TGTGCCAGCTCGACCGGACAGGGACCCTACGAGCAGTACTTC
CASSTGQGPYEQYF
>TRBD1|few|TRBJ1-2|TRBV28
TGTGCCAGCAGTGGGACAGGGGGCGCGAACTATGGCTACACCTTC
CASSGTGGANYGYTF
>-|many|TRBJ2-7|TRBV4-1
TGCGCCAGCAGCCGAACGCTCCGGGACGCAACCTACGAGCAGTACTTC
CASSRTLRDATYEQYF
>TRBD2|many|TRBJ2-7|TRBV30
TGTGCCTGGAGTCGGACTAGCGCAACCGCCGAGCAGTACTTC
CAWSRTSATAEQYF
>TRBD1|many|TRBJ1-1|TRBV30
TGTGCCTGGAGCAAGGGACAGGGGAACACTGAAGCTTTCTTT
CAWSKGQGNTEAFF